This TCR beta chain appears in the sequencing data of a study of blood T cell repertoires in COVID-19. For the study at large: Sources were T cells, B-cell-depleted T cells, or PBMCs; the material itself was cDNA or gDNA.

The CDR3 is 15 amino acids. J was trimmed by 4 bases and V by 0 bases; bases with no gene match: 6. CDR1 is SGDLS and CDR2 is YYNGEE in the germline V gene. Only in-frame clones appear in the TCRdb table, and some are missing; sequencing was by immunoSEQ multiplex PCR. This sample yields over 150,000 clones, of which around three quarters are seen a single time; approximately 8% belongs to the top ten. The origin of this receptor is a man aged 55-75 years with acute or convalescent COVID-19. Sequences were obtained from peripheral blood. The chain employs TRBV9 and TRBJ1-2, with 7 bases matching TRBD1. The CDR3 nucleotides are TGTGCCAGCAGCGTAGATGAGACAGGGACCTATGGCTACACCTTC. Encoded protein: CASSVDETGTYGYTF.